The rows below give T cell receptor beta chains drawn from one sample of a study of blood T cells in healthy people across ages. TCRdb fed the 5' RACE reads into MiXCR, producing one record per CDR3 protein. The sample holds 1.5 million to 2 million distinct CDR3 sequences; less than 50% are singletons and the top ten take less than 2.5%. Sequencing was done on a sample of blood. The receptor source for this set is a woman between 40 and 50 years old in good health. Both conserved end residues are part of each CDR3. Fields, in order: clone size, D gene, V gene, J gene, CDR3 DNA, CDR3 protein. The D gene is left open where the match is weak. Size values are once, few and many counts, or a class for expanded clones, and some rows have none.

clone_size: -
d_call: TRBD2
v_call: TRBV20-1
j_call: TRBJ2-5
cdr3_nt: TGCAGTGCTAGACGTAATAGCGGGGGAAAAGAGACCCAGTACTTC
cdr3_aa: CSARRNSGGKETQYF

clone_size: -
d_call: -
v_call: TRBV7-2
j_call: TRBJ1-5
cdr3_nt: TGTGCCAGCAGCCGGGACATCCTCAATCAGCCCCAGCATTTT
cdr3_aa: CASSRDILNQPQHF

clone_size: once
d_call: -
v_call: TRBV20-1
j_call: TRBJ2-3
cdr3_nt: TGCAGTGCTAGAGATGCAAAAGAGGTCTCTGCCACAGATACGCAGTATTTT
cdr3_aa: CSARDAKEVSATDTQYF

clone_size: -
d_call: TRBD1
v_call: TRBV28
j_call: TRBJ2-3
cdr3_nt: TGTGCCAGCAGTCCAACACCTAAGAAATGGACAGGGAGCACAGATACGCAGTATTTT
cdr3_aa: CASSPTPKKWTGSTDTQYF

clone_size: few
d_call: -
v_call: TRBV3-1
j_call: TRBJ2-4
cdr3_nt: TGTGCCAGCAGCCGGGTAGCCAAAAACATTCAGTACTTC
cdr3_aa: CASSRVAKNIQYF

clone_size: -
d_call: -
v_call: TRBV20-1
j_call: TRBJ1-2
cdr3_nt: TGCAGTGCTAGAGCGGGCAGTGTAAACTATGGCTACACCTTC
cdr3_aa: CSARAGSVNYGYTF

clone_size: -
d_call: -
v_call: TRBV11-3
j_call: TRBJ2-7
cdr3_nt: TGTGCCAGCAGCCCATCAGGACCGCCCGTATACGAGCAGTACTTC
cdr3_aa: CASSPSGPPVYEQYF

clone_size: -
d_call: TRBD2
v_call: TRBV6-2/TRBV6-3
j_call: TRBJ2-5
cdr3_nt: TGTGCCAGCAGTTACGGACTAGCGGGTAGCATCCAAGAGACCCAGTACTTC
cdr3_aa: CASSYGLAGSIQETQYF

clone_size: -
d_call: -
v_call: TRBV24-1
j_call: TRBJ2-5
cdr3_nt: TGTGCCACCAGTGATTTGGCAGGGAACCGAGAGGAGACCCAGTACTTC
cdr3_aa: CATSDLAGNREETQYF

clone_size: few
d_call: TRBD2
v_call: TRBV7-6
j_call: TRBJ2-5
cdr3_nt: TGTGCCAGCAGCTTAGCGGGAGGGTTGGGCAATGAGCAGTACTTC
cdr3_aa: CASSLAGGLGNEQYF

clone_size: -
d_call: -
v_call: TRBV6-2/TRBV6-3
j_call: TRBJ1-1
cdr3_nt: TGTGCCAGCAGCTACCCACCTGGGGTGGGCACTGAAGCTTTCTTT
cdr3_aa: CASSYPPGVGTEAFF

clone_size: many
d_call: -
v_call: TRBV18
j_call: TRBJ2-7
cdr3_nt: TGTGCCAGCAGTCCTGGAGGGGGCTCCTACGAGCAGTACTTC
cdr3_aa: CASSPGGGSYEQYF

clone_size: few
d_call: -
v_call: TRBV6-2/TRBV6-3
j_call: TRBJ2-5
cdr3_nt: TGTGCCAGCAGTTCCGCCCGGGTGGAGTACCAAGAGACCCAGTACTTC
cdr3_aa: CASSSARVEYQETQYF

clone_size: few
d_call: -
v_call: TRBV13
j_call: TRBJ2-5
cdr3_nt: TGTGCCAGCAGCTCAGAGAACCAAGAGACCCAGTACTTC
cdr3_aa: CASSSENQETQYF

clone_size: -
d_call: TRBD1
v_call: TRBV6-6
j_call: TRBJ2-5
cdr3_nt: TGTGCCAGCAGGCGCCGGGACAGTCAAGAGACCCAGTACTTC
cdr3_aa: CASRRRDSQETQYF

clone_size: -
d_call: TRBD2
v_call: TRBV9
j_call: TRBJ2-3
cdr3_nt: TGTGCCAGCAGCGTAGAGGGCGGGAGCTACACAAATACGCAGTATTTT
cdr3_aa: CASSVEGGSYTNTQYF

clone_size: few
d_call: -
v_call: TRBV25-1
j_call: TRBJ1-2
cdr3_nt: TGTGCCAGCAACCATCCGGCAGGAGGGTATGGCTACACCTTC
cdr3_aa: CASNHPAGGYGYTF

clone_size: few
d_call: -
v_call: TRBV20-1
j_call: TRBJ1-6
cdr3_nt: TGCAGTGCTAAAGGGACACTGGATTCACCCCTCCACTTT
cdr3_aa: CSAKGTLDSPLHF

clone_size: few
d_call: TRBD1
v_call: TRBV20-1
j_call: TRBJ2-5
cdr3_nt: TGCAGTGCTAGGCGACAGGGAGCGCAAGAGACCCAGTACTTC
cdr3_aa: CSARRQGAQETQYF

clone_size: few
d_call: -
v_call: TRBV11-2
j_call: TRBJ2-3
cdr3_nt: TGTGCCAGCAGCTCCCCGGGACACACAGATACGCAGTATTTT
cdr3_aa: CASSSPGHTDTQYF

clone_size: -
d_call: TRBD2
v_call: TRBV7-2
j_call: TRBJ2-5
cdr3_nt: TGTGCCAGCAGCCAAAGCGGGGGGGCTGAGACCCAGTACTTC
cdr3_aa: CASSQSGGAETQYF

clone_size: few
d_call: -
v_call: TRBV7-2
j_call: TRBJ2-1
cdr3_nt: TGTGCCAGCAGCTCCTCCCAGAAAAGGCAGTTCTTC
cdr3_aa: CASSSSQKRQFF

clone_size: -
d_call: -
v_call: TRBV7-2
j_call: TRBJ2-6
cdr3_nt: TGTGCCAGCAGCTTAGTGTCAGGGGCATCTGGGGCCAACGTCCTGACTTTC
cdr3_aa: CASSLVSGASGANVLTF

clone_size: -
d_call: -
v_call: TRBV5-4
j_call: TRBJ1-2
cdr3_nt: TGTGCCAGCAGCTTGTATCGGGGGGCCTCTAACTATGGCTACACCTTC
cdr3_aa: CASSLYRGASNYGYTF

clone_size: -
d_call: -
v_call: TRBV11-1
j_call: TRBJ1-6
cdr3_nt: TGTGCCAGCAGCCCCCGGTCGGGGACGGATAATTCACCCCTCCACTTT
cdr3_aa: CASSPRSGTDNSPLHF

clone_size: few
d_call: -
v_call: TRBV20-1
j_call: TRBJ1-6
cdr3_nt: TGCAGTGCTAGAGATCGAGGGGGTTCCTATAATTCACCCCTCCACTTT
cdr3_aa: CSARDRGGSYNSPLHF

clone_size: few
d_call: -
v_call: TRBV5-1
j_call: TRBJ2-5
cdr3_nt: TGCGCCAGCAGCTTCGGACTCCGGAGTGAAGAGACCCAGTACTTC
cdr3_aa: CASSFGLRSEETQYF

clone_size: -
d_call: -
v_call: TRBV5-1
j_call: TRBJ2-7
cdr3_nt: TGCGCCAGCAGTTACGCAGAAGAGGACAGCTACGAGCAGTACTTC
cdr3_aa: CASSYAEEDSYEQYF

clone_size: -
d_call: -
v_call: TRBV20-1
j_call: TRBJ1-2
cdr3_nt: TGCAGTGCCCGGCCGAGGTCGCACTATGGCTACACCTTC
cdr3_aa: CSARPRSHYGYTF

clone_size: -
d_call: -
v_call: TRBV5-1
j_call: TRBJ2-7
cdr3_nt: TGCGCCAGCAGCTTGGCCGGGATCCAATATAATGAGCAGTACTTC
cdr3_aa: CASSLAGIQYNEQYF

clone_size: few
d_call: -
v_call: TRBV27
j_call: TRBJ2-5
cdr3_nt: TGTGCCAGCAGTTTAGCTAGTTCGGAGACCCAGTACTTC
cdr3_aa: CASSLASSETQYF

clone_size: -
d_call: -
v_call: TRBV5-1
j_call: TRBJ2-1
cdr3_nt: TGCGCCAGCAGCTTGAACGGGCTTTGGGATGAGCAGTTCTTC
cdr3_aa: CASSLNGLWDEQFF

clone_size: few
d_call: -
v_call: TRBV6-2/TRBV6-3
j_call: TRBJ2-7
cdr3_nt: TGTGCCACAAGGGAAAAGCTCTACGAGCAGTACTTC
cdr3_aa: CATREKLYEQYF